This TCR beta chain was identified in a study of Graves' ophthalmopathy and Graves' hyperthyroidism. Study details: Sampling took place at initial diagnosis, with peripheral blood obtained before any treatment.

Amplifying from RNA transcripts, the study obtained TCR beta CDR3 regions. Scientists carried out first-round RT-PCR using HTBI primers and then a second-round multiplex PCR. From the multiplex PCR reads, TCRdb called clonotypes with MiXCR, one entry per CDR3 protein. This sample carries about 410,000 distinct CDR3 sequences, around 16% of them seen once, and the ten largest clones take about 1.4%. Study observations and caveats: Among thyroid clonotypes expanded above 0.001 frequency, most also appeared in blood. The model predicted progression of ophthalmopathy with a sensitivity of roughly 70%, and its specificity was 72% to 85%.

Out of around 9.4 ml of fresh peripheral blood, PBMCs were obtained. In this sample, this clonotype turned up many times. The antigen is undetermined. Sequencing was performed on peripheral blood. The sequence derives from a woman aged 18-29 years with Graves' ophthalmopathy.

CDR3 bases: TGTGCCAGCAGGTCCGGGACAGTTTGGGGTTCTGGGGCCAACGTCCTGACTTTC. This gives the protein CASRSGTVWGSGANVLTF. This chain uses TRBV12-3 or TRBV12-4 with TRBJ2-6; 7 positions match TRBD1. This CDR3 spans 18 amino acids. V lost 6 bases, J lost 1 base, and 12 bases stayed unmatched.